Described below is a single T cell receptor (beta chain) sequence and its context. Methotrexate plus calcineurin inhibitor accompanied controls' myeloablative marrow transplants; sampling was 1 year later. The sample originates from a study of T cells after posttransplantation cyclophosphamide. Data came from immunoSEQ multiplex PCR; TCRdb stores just in-frame clones and leaves some out. The table lists about 22,000 clones, about 89% of them singletons. The TCR was taken from a female patient in her 50s who received an allogeneic stem cell transplant from an unrelated donor, was CMV-positive, and had chronic GVHD only. Part of the T cells may come from the graft donor. This material consisted of PBMCs, taken after an allogeneic stem cell transplant with a calcineurin inhibitor and methotrexate.

The CDR3 nucleotides read TGTGCCAGCAGCTTAGTAGGCGGGAGGAGCTACAATGAGCAGTTCTTC. Encoded protein: CASSLVGGRSYNEQFF. This chain links TRBV7-2 with TRBJ2-1; 8 bases map to TRBD2. From germline, CDR1 is SGHTA and CDR2 FQGNSA. V lost 1 base and J lost 3; bases outside the gene matches: 5. This CDR3 is 16 amino acids long.